The 30 T cell receptor beta chains presented below share a single source sample, sequenced in a study of blood T cell repertoires in COVID-19 (TCRdb year 2020). The library was obtained by the immunoSEQ multiplex PCR assay. TCRdb retrieved this table from immuneACCESS and kept in-frame rearrangements only. Not all clones are present; in checked studies, unresolved V genes account for under half, and no reason is known for the remainder. Present in this sample are 40,000 to 55,000 clones, 90% of which were seen just once. The ten largest clones add up to roughly 10% of the sample. Material for sequencing was peripheral blood. Receptors were obtained from a woman aged 80 or over with acute or convalescent COVID-19.

The J gene is TRBJ2-1, the V gene TRBV2; D may be TRBD2 (5 bases). This CDR3 comprises 12 residues. Trimming pared 7 bases from V and 13 bases from J, leaving 17 bases between. CDR1 and CDR2 from the germline V gene are SNHLY and FYNNEI. CDR3 DNA sequence: TGTGCCAGCACCATCGTTAGCGAGCCTCAGTTCTTC. Translation gives CASTIVSEPQFF.

V is TRBV3-1 (or the pseudogene TRBV3-2) and J is TRBJ1-4, with D possibly TRBD1 on 5 matching bases. Germline lookup yields CDR1 LGHDT and CDR2 YNNKEL (reference sequence). This CDR3 comprises 15 residues. V dropped 0 bases and J dropped 9 bases, with 14 bases sitting between them. The CDR3 nucleotides are TGTGCCAGCAGCCAAGATTGGCAGGGAGGGCAAAAACTGTTTTTT. Its translation is CASSQDWQGGQKLFF.

This clone was picked up one time. This chain links TRBV23-1 with TRBJ1-5, with TRBD1 identical over 9 bases. TRBV23-1 is sorted into the ORF group, with uncertain function. The CDR3 is 13 amino acids. Trimming at V came to 7 bases and at J to 7 bases, leaving 5 bases not matched to a gene. CDR3 amino acids: CASTGQGLQPQHF. For the CDR3, the DNA is TGCGCCAGCACCGGACAGGGGTTGCAGCCCCAGCATTTT.

The table lists this clone with a few counts. The chain is built from TRBV7-2 and TRBJ2-2; the D is unclear. Germline V CDR1 and CDR2: SGHTA, FQGNSA. V was clipped by 5 bases and J by 7 bases, with 11 bases between them. This CDR3 has 13 residues. The CDR3 loop reads CASSPETGGELFF. In DNA, the CDR3 is TGTGCCAGCAGCCCCGAAACGGGCGGGGAGCTGTTTTTT.

V gene TRBV5-1 combines with J gene TRBJ2-3, with D tentatively TRBD2 (5 bases). Germline loops: CDR1 SGHRS, CDR2 YFSETQ. This CDR3 is 14 amino acids long. V was cut by 1 base and J by 0 bases, with 6 bases left in between. The CDR3 region is CASSLRGSTDTQYF. The CDR3 DNA reads as TGCGCCAGCAGCTTGCGAGGGAGCACAGATACGCAGTATTTT.

This chain joins TRBV7-2 and TRBJ2-5; no definite D call. The germline V gene encodes CDR1 SGHTA and CDR2 FQGNSA. The V end was cut by 7 bases, the J end by 3 bases, with 12 bases between. The CDR3 length is 13 residues. The CDR3 nucleotides read TGTGCCAGCACCTCCTCATCGGAAGAGACCCAGTACTTC. This encodes CASTSSSEETQYF.

V usage is TRBV6-5 and J usage is TRBJ2-3, with TRBD1 matching over 8 bases. V shed 6 bases and J 0 bases; nucleotides not matched to a gene: 5. Germline CDR1 reads MNHEY; CDR2 reads SVGAGI. CDR3 length: 15 residues. CDR3 amino acids: CASSDQGASTDTQYF. The CDR3 nucleotides read TGTGCCAGCAGCGATCAGGGGGCTAGCACAGATACGCAGTATTTT.

The chain couples TRBV6-6 to TRBJ1-4; no clear D gene. CDR1 is MNHNY, CDR2 SVGAGI, per germline (reference sequence). This CDR3 comprises 15 residues. Trimming stripped 0 bases from V and 8 bases from J, with 13 bases between. The CDR3 DNA follows: TGTGCCAGCAGTTACTCGACGGGGAGAGGAGAAAAACTGTTTTTT. Protein: CASSYSTGRGEKLFF.

This chain connects TRBV27 to TRBJ1-2; 9 bases are a match to TRBD1. Germline CDR1 reads MNHEY; CDR2 reads SMNVEV (reference sequence). This CDR3 has 15 residues. V trimming: 4 bases; J trimming: 4 bases; junction bases outside the gene matches: 7. CDR3 DNA sequence: TGTGCCAGCAGTTCACAGGGGGCGAATCCCTATGGCTACACCTTC. As protein: CASSSQGANPYGYTF.

This clone was detected only once. This chain uses TRBV6-6 with TRBJ2-3; no firm D call. Germline V gene lookup returns CDR1 MNHNY and CDR2 SVGAGI (reference sequence). This CDR3 region has 15 residues. The V gene lost 2 bases and the J gene lost 2 bases, with 11 bases spanning the gap. The CDR3 protein is CASSYGWALTDTQYF. CDR3 bases: TGTGCCAGCAGTTACGGTTGGGCCCTCACAGATACGCAGTATTTT.

The rearrangement links TRBV18 to TRBJ2-1; 7 nucleotides agree with TRBD2. The V segment lost 5 bases and the J segment 5 bases; nucleotides outside the gene matches: 18. The CDR3 spans 18 residues. Germline values: CDR1 KGHSH, CDR2 LQKENI. The CDR3 nucleotides are TGTGCCAGCTCATCTAGCGGACAAAAATTTTACAGAGACAATGAGCAGTTCTTC. Translation: CASSSSGQKFYRDNEQFF.

The chain is built from TRBV19 and TRBJ1-4; the match to TRBD1 covers 9 bases. Germline CDR1 and CDR2: LNHDA and SQIVND (reference sequence). The junction had 9 bases not matched to a gene; V was cut back by 8 bases and J by 5 bases. The CDR3 runs to 15 residues. The DNA for the CDR3 is TGTGCCAGTCGCCTTACAGGGGGCGCAAATGAAAAACTGTTTTTT. Its translation is CASRLTGGANEKLFF.

This sequence joins TRBV7-9 and TRBJ2-3; D unclear. The CDR3 totals 11 residues. Germline V gene sequence: CDR1 SEHNR, CDR2 FQNEAQ (reference sequence). Trimming removed 5 bases from V and 5 bases from J, with 5 bases in between. The CDR3 region has the DNA TGTGCCAGCAGCCCCAGAGATACGCAGTATTTT. As protein: CASSPRDTQYF.

V gene TRBV5-1 combines with J gene TRBJ1-6; no reliable D call. CDR3 length equals 15 residues. Deletions cut 0 bases from V and 10 bases from J, with 14 bases between. CDR1 and CDR2 from the germline V gene are SGHRS and YFSETQ. CDR3 loop: CASSLEMGFGSPLHF. CDR3 nucleotide sequence: TGCGCCAGCAGCTTGGAGATGGGTTTCGGGTCACCCCTCCACTTT.

The sample holds a few counts of this clone. The chain has TRBV3-1 (or the pseudogene TRBV3-2) and TRBJ2-7; 7 bases map to TRBD1. V trimming: 3 bases; J trimming: 7 bases; junction bases outside the gene matches: 9. Looked up from germline, CDR1 is LGHDT and CDR2 is YNNKEL (reference sequence). This CDR3 is built from 14 residues. CDR3 sequence: CASSQGQPEPEQYF. The CDR3 DNA is TGTGCCAGCAGCCAGGGACAGCCGGAACCTGAGCAGTACTTC.

V is TRBV7-8 and J is TRBJ2-7; 8 bases agree with TRBD2. This CDR3 spans 14 amino acids. V gave up 5 bases and J gave up 6 bases; unmatched junction bases: 9. Germline V gene lookup returns CDR1 SGHVS and CDR2 FQNEAQ. Here the CDR3 reads CASSLVSGLGEQYF. In DNA, the CDR3 is TGTGCCAGCAGCCTCGTCTCGGGACTAGGCGAGCAGTACTTC.

This chain uses TRBV6-6 with TRBJ1-1; D not certain. CDR1 MNHNY and CDR2 SVGAGI come from the germline V gene (reference sequence). This CDR3 has 12 residues. Trimming stripped 0 bases from V and 11 bases from J, with 10 bases between. The CDR3 DNA is TGTGCCAGCAGTTACTCGGGCAGCGGCGCTTTCTTT. It yields the protein CASSYSGSGAFF.

The chain is built from TRBV5-1 and TRBJ2-3; TRBD2 matches 12 bases. The V segment lost 2 bases and the J segment 5 bases; nucleotides outside the gene matches: 3. The CDR3 extends over 15 amino acids. Germline V gives CDR1 SGHRS, CDR2 YFSETQ. This CDR3 is CASSLSGLAGDTQYF. The CDR3 DNA reads TGCGCCAGCAGCTTATCGGGACTAGCGGGAGATACGCAGTATTTT.

The J gene is TRBJ2-1, the V gene TRBV7-9; no clear D gene. This CDR3 region has 15 residues. V dropped 0 bases and J dropped 5 bases, with 11 bases sitting between them. Germline V gene sequence: CDR1 SEHNR, CDR2 FQNEAQ (reference sequence). For the CDR3, the DNA is TGTGCCAGCAGCTTAGCGCGCCCACTTAACAATGAGCAGTTCTTC. It translates to CASSLARPLNNEQFF.

The genes are TRBV19 and TRBJ1-2; D is possibly TRBD1 (6 bases). This CDR3 has 13 residues. V lost 7 bases and J 8 bases, leaving 17 bases between the germline ends. CDR1 and CDR2 from the germline V gene are LNHDA and SQIVND (reference sequence). CDR3 in amino acids: CASTDRGAFGYTF. CDR3 in DNA: TGTGCCAGTACCGACCGGGGGGCGTTCGGCTACACCTTC. Full variable domain (remainder filled in from reference TRBV19 and TRBJ1-2): DGGITQSPKYLFRKEGQNVTLSCEQNLNHDAMYWYRQDPGQGLRLIYYSQIVNDFQKGDIAEGYSVSREKKESFPLTVTSAQKNPTAFYLCASTDRGAFGYTFGSGTRLTVV.

The count of this clone is one. The genes are TRBV21-1 and TRBJ2-5; TRBD2, the D gene given by the table, was not confirmed from the DNA. TRBV21-1 is a known pseudogene. This CDR3 comprises 15 residues. In DNA, the CDR3 is TGTGCCAGCAGCCGGGGGACTAGCGGAAAAGAGACCCAGTACTTC. This codes for CASSRGTSGKETQYF.

This rearrangement joins TRBV5-1 to TRBJ2-5; a weak D match, TRBD1 (6 bases). Germline V gene data show CDR1 as SGHRS and CDR2 as YFSETQ. CDR3 length equals 14 residues. V was shortened by 7 bases and J by 4 bases, with 17 bases between the two germline ends. The CDR3 loop is CASGERDMGETQYF. CDR3 sequence (DNA): TGCGCCAGCGGGGAAAGGGACATGGGAGAGACCCAGTACTTC.

The rearrangement uses TRBV4-1 and TRBJ2-7; perhaps TRBD1 as D (5 bases). The CDR3 loop spans 15 amino acids. CDR1 and CDR2 from the germline V gene are MGHRA and YSYEKL. V was shortened by 5 bases and J by 2 bases, with 16 bases between the two germline ends. CDR3 bases: TGCGCCAGCAGCTACACCCCCTTGACAGCCTACGAGCAGTACTTC. As protein: CASSYTPLTAYEQYF.

V and J are TRBV4-2 and TRBJ1-4, with D maybe TRBD1 (6 bases). CDR3 size: 16 residues. Germline lookup yields CDR1 LGHNA and CDR2 YNFKEQ. The germline V and J ends were trimmed by 3 bases and 4 bases, with 15 bases remaining between them. The CDR3 is CASSQLVGAGNEKLFF. The CDR3 nucleotides read TGTGCCAGCAGCCAGCTCGTGGGGGCAGGTAATGAAAAACTGTTTTTT.

The V and J genes are TRBV5-4 and TRBJ1-1; possibly TRBD1 for D (5 bases). This CDR3 is 13 amino acids long. V lost 0 bases to trimming and J lost 4 bases, with 7 bases between them. The V gene's germline CDR1 is SGHNT and CDR2 YYREEE (reference sequence). The CDR3 region has the DNA TGTGCCAGCAGCTTGGTAGGGGCCACTGAAGCTTTCTTT. Residues: CASSLVGATEAFF.

The V gene is TRBV30, the J gene TRBJ2-1; TRBD2 matches 9 bases. The CDR3 contains 14 residues. V dropped 0 bases and J dropped 6; count of bases not matched to a gene: 3. The V gene's germline CDR1 is GTSNPN and CDR2 SVGIG (reference sequence). DNA of the CDR3: TGTGCCTGGAGTGTTGCGGGAGGGATCAATGAGCAGTTCTTC. Protein: CAWSVAGGINEQFF.

The chain carries TRBV30 and TRBJ2-1; 10 bases are a match to TRBD2. Losses at the gene ends were 2 bases for V and 3 bases for J; bases not matched to a gene: 4. CDR3 length: 15 amino acids. In germline, CDR1 is GTSNPN, CDR2 SVGIG (reference sequence). The CDR3 is CAWSFSGRLYNEQFF. As DNA, the CDR3 is TGTGCCTGGAGTTTTAGCGGGAGGCTCTACAATGAGCAGTTCTTC. The full variable domain, with the rest looked up from reference TRBV30 and TRBJ2-1, is SQTIHQWPATLVQPVGSPLSLECTVEGTSNPNLYWYRQAAGRGLQLLFYSVGIGQISSEVPQNLSASRPQDRQFILSSKKLLLSDSGFYLCAWSFSGRLYNEQFFGPGTRLTVL.

The chain has TRBV7-2 and TRBJ1-2; 7 bases map to TRBD1. The CDR3 extends over 16 amino acids. V lost 3 bases and J lost 4; bases outside the gene matches: 11. Looked up from germline, CDR1 is SGHTA and CDR2 is FQGNSA. The CDR3: CASSLGQQGSGYGYTF. The CDR3 bases are TGTGCCAGCAGCTTGGGACAGCAGGGTTCGGGCTATGGCTACACCTTC.

The chain carries TRBV29-1 and TRBJ2-3; D is perhaps TRBD2 (5 bases). Per germline, CDR1 SQVTM and CDR2 ANQGSEA. The ends were cut back, 0 bases at V and 0 bases at J, with 16 bases in the middle. The CDR3 is 17 residues long. The CDR3: CSVEDPFGVSSTDTQYF. CDR3 in DNA: TGCAGCGTTGAAGACCCCTTCGGGGTCTCTAGCACAGATACGCAGTATTTT.

The J gene is TRBJ2-7, the V gene TRBV5-8; 9 nucleotides match TRBD2. The V gene's germline CDR1 is SGHTS and CDR2 YDEGEE. The CDR3 totals 14 residues. V shed 10 bases and J 2 bases; nucleotides not matched to a gene: 10. The CDR3 spells CADRTLAGPYEQYF. The DNA for the CDR3 is TGTGCCGACAGAACTCTAGCGGGACCCTACGAGCAGTACTTC.